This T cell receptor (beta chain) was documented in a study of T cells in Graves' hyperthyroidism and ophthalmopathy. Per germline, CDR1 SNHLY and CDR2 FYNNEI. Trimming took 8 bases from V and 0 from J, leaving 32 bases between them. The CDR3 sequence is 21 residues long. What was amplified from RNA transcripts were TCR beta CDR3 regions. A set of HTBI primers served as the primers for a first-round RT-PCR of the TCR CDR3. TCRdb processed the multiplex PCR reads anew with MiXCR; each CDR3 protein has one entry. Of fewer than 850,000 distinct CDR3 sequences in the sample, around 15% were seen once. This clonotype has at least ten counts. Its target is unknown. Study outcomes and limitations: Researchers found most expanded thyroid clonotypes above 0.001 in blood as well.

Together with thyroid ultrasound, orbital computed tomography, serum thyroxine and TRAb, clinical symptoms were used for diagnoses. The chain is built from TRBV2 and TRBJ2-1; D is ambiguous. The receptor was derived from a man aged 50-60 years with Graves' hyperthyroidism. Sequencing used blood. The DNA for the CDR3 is TGTGCCAGCTTCGGATTCCGACGAACTAAACCAGCGCGTTCCTCCTACAATGAGCAGTTCTTC. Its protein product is CASFGFRRTKPARSSYNEQFF.